The source of this T cell receptor beta chain is a study of OX40 agonist ivuxolimab in advanced cancers. Whole-study context: A history of anti-PD-1, anti-PD-L1 or anti-CTLA-4 therapy was acceptable, and roughly 40% had some. Study-wide results and limits: Expanded clones belonging to CD8+ T cells outnumbered, on average, those of CD4+.

The data were produced by immunoSEQ multiplex PCR, yet TCRdb's version contains in-frame clones alone and is incomplete. Among 80,000 or so clones, roughly 91% were seen once, and the ten largest hold about 1.8%. Regarding this clone: The antigen is undetermined.

The sequences come from CD4+ or CD8+ T cells sorted from blood, collected in a trial of the OX40 agonist ivuxolimab. This clonotype was sampled from an adult with an advanced solid tumor such as melanoma, head and neck, liver or kidney cancer.

The CDR3 DNA sequence: TGTGCCAGCAGCTTGATCCCCGGTGGTGAAAAACTGTTTTTT. Its protein product is CASSLIPGGEKLFF. The chain carries TRBV5-4 and TRBJ1-4; D gene unclear. CDR1 and CDR2 (germline): SGHNT, YYREEE (reference sequence). V gave up 1 base and J gave up 7 bases, with 11 bases separating them. CDR3 length equals 14 residues.